This TCR beta chain was documented in a study of blood T cell repertoires in COVID-19. Overall study context: Donors in the United States, Italy and Spain gave samples during acute or convalescent COVID-19.

Method: immunoSEQ multiplex PCR; TCRdb's copy keeps in-frame clones and lacks some. The sample has roughly 250,000 clones; around 82% are singletons. V lost 3 bases and J lost 8; bases outside the gene matches: 7. Germline CDR1 is DFQATT and CDR2 is SNEGSKA (reference sequence). The CDR3 sequence is 14 residues long. This clonotype was sampled from a woman older than 75 with active or convalescent COVID-19. This rearrangement joins TRBV20-1 to TRBJ1-2, with 12 bases identical to TRBD1. The specimen was peripheral blood. The CDR3 DNA reads as TGCAGTGCTAGTCCCGGGACAGGGGGCAGGGGCTACACCTTC. It specifies CSASPGTGGRGYTF.